This T cell receptor beta chain was recorded in a study of Ad26.COV2.S vaccination and SARS-CoV-2 variants. Method: immunoSEQ multiplex PCR; TCRdb's copy keeps in-frame clones and lacks some. The data contain fewer than 500,000 clones, nearly 90% of them singletons. Treatment indicated: some 20 received Ad26.COV2.S at low or high dose, single or two shots; roughly five received placebo; per-sample allocation not given. Day 63 after the first injection of vaccine or placebo was the sampling time. Trimming left V 4 bases short and J 4 bases short, with 5 bases between. The length of the CDR3 is 12 residues. Looked up from germline, CDR1 is SGHAT and CDR2 is FQDESV (reference sequence).

The V call is TRBV11-1, the J call TRBJ2-1, with D uncertain. The material sequenced was peripheral blood, taken in a trial of Ad26.COV2.S vaccine versus placebo. This receptor was obtained from a person aged 18 to 59 who received the Ad26.COV2.S COVID-19 vaccine or a placebo. The CDR3 loop reads CASSSQYNEQFF. CDR3 in DNA: TGTGCCAGCAGCTCACAGTACAATGAGCAGTTCTTC.